The 2 T cell receptor beta chains given below trace back to one sample, sequenced in a study of CD8 T cells in Susac syndrome. RNA, at about 0.5 to 1 ug, was reverse transcribed with random hexamers. TCRdb independently ran MiXCR on the immunoSEQ multiplex PCR reads; one entry per CDR3 protein. The sample has about 180,000 distinct CDR3 sequences, approximately 95% seen once; the top ten hold roughly 0.12%. Sequenced sample: CD4+ T cells from PBMCs. The receptors shown here come from a human donor with Susac syndrome.

The chain recombines TRBV20-1 with TRBJ2-5; 11 positions match TRBD2. V trimming: 5 bases; J trimming: 5 bases; junction bases outside the gene matches: 13. CDR3 length equals 16 residues. Germline V gene lookup returns CDR1 DFQATT and CDR2 SNEGSKA (reference sequence). The CDR3 protein is CSARLASGGTRETQYF. The CDR3 bases are TGCAGTGCTCGTCTAGCTAGCGGGGGGACGAGGGAGACCCAGTACTTC.

The chain employs TRBV3-1 and TRBJ2-3; TRBD2 matches 8 bases. This CDR3 contains 18 residues. Germline loops: CDR1 LGHDT, CDR2 YNNKEL (reference sequence). Unmatched junction bases numbered 12, after V lost 0 bases and J lost 4 bases. The CDR3 DNA follows: TGTGCCAGCAGCCAAGATTTGATGAGCGGGAGTCGGTCAGATACGCAGTATTTT. Protein sequence: CASSQDLMSGSRSDTQYF.